This T cell receptor (beta chain) appears in the sequencing data of a study of beta chain features in type 1 diabetes. General observations from the study: Sequencing the cDNA could make cells with high TCR expression show up more than they should. All four CD4+ subsets from Type 1 diabetes patients carried moderately but significantly shorter TCRB CDR3s.

Concerning this clone: The target antigen is unknown.

This CDR3 is built from 16 residues. From germline, CDR1 is MGHDK and CDR2 SYGVNS. The V end was cut by 3 bases, the J end by 7 bases, with 21 bases between. CD4+ cells of the naive, central memory, regulatory and stem cell-like memory types were sorted via CD45RO/CCR7/CD25/CD127/CD95/CD27. All of the isolated RNA was reverse transcribed, so expressed TCRB transcripts were sequenced. Generated by immunoSEQ multiplex PCR, the TCRdb table keeps only in-frame clones and is missing some. The data show 310,000 or so clones, with approximately 11% seen just once and 0.015% held by the top ten. The source material was naive CD4+ T cells from blood. This sequence joins TRBV25-1 and TRBJ1-1; D might be TRBD1 (6 bases). This sequence was found in a young woman in good health. The CDR3 DNA sequence: TGTGCCAGCAGTGACCTATCATCGACAGGCATCAGTGAAGCTTTCTTT. Its protein product is CASSDLSSTGISEAFF.